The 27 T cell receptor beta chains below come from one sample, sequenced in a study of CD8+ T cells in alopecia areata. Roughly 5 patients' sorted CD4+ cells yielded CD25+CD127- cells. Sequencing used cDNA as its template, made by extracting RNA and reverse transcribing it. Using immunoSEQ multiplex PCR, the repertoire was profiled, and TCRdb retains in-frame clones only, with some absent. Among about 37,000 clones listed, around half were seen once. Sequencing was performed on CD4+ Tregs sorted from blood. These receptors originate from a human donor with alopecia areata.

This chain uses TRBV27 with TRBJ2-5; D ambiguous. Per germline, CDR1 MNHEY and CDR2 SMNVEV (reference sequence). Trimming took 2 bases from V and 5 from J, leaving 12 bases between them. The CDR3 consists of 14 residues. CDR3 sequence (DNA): TGTGCCAGCAGTTTAGGGCGATTCCAGGAGACCCAGTACTTC. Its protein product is CASSLGRFQETQYF.

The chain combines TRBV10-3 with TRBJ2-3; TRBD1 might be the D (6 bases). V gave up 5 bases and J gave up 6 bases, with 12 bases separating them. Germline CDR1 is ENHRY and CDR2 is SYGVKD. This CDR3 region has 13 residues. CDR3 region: CAISRMGADTQYF. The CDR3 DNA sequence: TGTGCCATCAGTCGTATGGGGGCCGATACGCAGTATTTT.

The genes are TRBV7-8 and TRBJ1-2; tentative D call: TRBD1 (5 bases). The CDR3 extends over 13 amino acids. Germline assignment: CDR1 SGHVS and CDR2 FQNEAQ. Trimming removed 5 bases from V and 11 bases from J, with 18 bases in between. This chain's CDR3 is CASSGPGRPLYTF. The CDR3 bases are TGTGCCAGCAGCGGACCGGGACGGCCGTTATACACCTTC.

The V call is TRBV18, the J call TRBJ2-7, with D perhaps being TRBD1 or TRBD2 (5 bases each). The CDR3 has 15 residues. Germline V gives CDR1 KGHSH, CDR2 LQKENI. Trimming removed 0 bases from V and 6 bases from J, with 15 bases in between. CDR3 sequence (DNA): TGTGCCAGCTCACCACCGTCCAGGGTTGGAGGCGAGCAGTACTTC. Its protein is CASSPPSRVGGEQYF.

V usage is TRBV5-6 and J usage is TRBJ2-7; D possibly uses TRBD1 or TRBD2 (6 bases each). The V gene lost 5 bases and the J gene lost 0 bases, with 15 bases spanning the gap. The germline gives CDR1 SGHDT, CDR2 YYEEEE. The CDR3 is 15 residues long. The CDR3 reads CASRPPRGHSYEQYF. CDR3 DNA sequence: TGTGCCAGCAGGCCCCCTCGGGGGCACTCCTACGAGCAGTACTTC.

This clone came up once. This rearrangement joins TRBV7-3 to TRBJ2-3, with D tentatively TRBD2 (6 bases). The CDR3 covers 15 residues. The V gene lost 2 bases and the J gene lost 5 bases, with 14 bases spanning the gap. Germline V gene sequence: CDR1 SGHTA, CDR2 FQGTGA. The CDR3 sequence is CASSLVAGLEDTQYF. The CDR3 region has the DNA TGTGCCAGCAGCTTAGTCGCGGGGTTGGAAGATACGCAGTATTTT.

The CDR3 reads CASSSLGLAGGTYQETQYF. Here the CDR3 DNA reads TGCGCCAGCAGCTCCCTGGGACTAGCGGGGGGGACGTACCAAGAGACCCAGTACTTC. J is TRBJ2-5 and V is TRBV5-1; TRBD2 matches 16 bases. Germline V gives CDR1 SGHRS, CDR2 YFSETQ. V trimming: 3 bases; J trimming: 0 bases; junction bases outside the gene matches: 8. This CDR3 spans 19 amino acids. Full variable domain (missing parts from reference TRBV5-1 and TRBJ2-5): KAGVTQTPRYLIKTRGQQVTLSCSPISGHRSVSWYQQTPGQGLQFLFEYFSETQRNKGNFPGRFSGRQFSNSRSEMNVSTLELGDSALYLCASSSLGLAGGTYQETQYFGPGTRLLVL.

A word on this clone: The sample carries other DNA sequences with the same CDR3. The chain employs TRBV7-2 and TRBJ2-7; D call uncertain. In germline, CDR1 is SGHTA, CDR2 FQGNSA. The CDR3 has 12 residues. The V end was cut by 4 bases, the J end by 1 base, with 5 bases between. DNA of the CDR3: TGTGCCAGCAGCTCCCCATCCTACGAGCAGTACTTC. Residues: CASSSPSYEQYF. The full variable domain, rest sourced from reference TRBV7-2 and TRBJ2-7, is GAGVSQSPSNKVTEKGKDVELRCDPISGHTALYWYRQSLGQGLEFLIYFQGNSAPDKSGLPSDRFSAERTGGSVSTLTIQRTQQEDSAVYLCASSSPSYEQYFGPGTRLTVT.

The CDR3 bases are TGTGCCAGCAGCTTGAGACTAGCGGGGGGGCGGGATACGCAGTATTTT. Its protein is CASSLRLAGGRDTQYF. The J gene is TRBJ2-3, the V gene TRBV7-2, with 14 bases that match TRBD2. The CDR3 is 16 amino acids. Per the germline V gene, CDR1 is SGHTA and CDR2 is FQGNSA. V dropped 3 bases and J dropped 6; count of bases not matched to a gene: 5.

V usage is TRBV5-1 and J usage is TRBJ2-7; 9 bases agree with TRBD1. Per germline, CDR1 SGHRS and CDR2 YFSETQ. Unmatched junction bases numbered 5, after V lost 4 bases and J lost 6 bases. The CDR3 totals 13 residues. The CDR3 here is CASSGTGSVEQYF. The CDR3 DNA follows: TGCGCCAGCAGCGGGACAGGGTCCGTCGAGCAGTACTTC. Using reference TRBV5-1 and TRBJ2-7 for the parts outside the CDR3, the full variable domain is KAGVTQTPRYLIKTRGQQVTLSCSPISGHRSVSWYQQTPGQGLQFLFEYFSETQRNKGNFPGRFSGRQFSNSRSEMNVSTLELGDSALYLCASSGTGSVEQYFGPGTRLTVT.

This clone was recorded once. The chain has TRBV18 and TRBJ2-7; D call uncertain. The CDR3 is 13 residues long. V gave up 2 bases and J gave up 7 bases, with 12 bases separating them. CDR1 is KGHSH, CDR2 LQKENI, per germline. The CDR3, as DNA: TGTGCCAGCTCACCATTCGACGGGTCGGAGCAGTACTTC. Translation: CASSPFDGSEQYF.

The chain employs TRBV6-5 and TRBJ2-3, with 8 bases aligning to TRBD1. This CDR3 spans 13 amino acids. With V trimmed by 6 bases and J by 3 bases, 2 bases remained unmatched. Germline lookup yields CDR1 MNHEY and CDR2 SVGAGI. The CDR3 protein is CASRRQGTDTQYF. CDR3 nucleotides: TGTGCCAGCAGAAGACAGGGGACAGATACGCAGTATTTT.

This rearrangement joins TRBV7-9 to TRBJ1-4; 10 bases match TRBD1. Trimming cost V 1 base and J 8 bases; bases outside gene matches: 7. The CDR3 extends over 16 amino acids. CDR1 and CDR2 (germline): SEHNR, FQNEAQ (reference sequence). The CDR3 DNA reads TGTGCCAGCAGCTTAGAACGAAGGACAGGGGGGGAAAAACTGTTTTTT. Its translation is CASSLERRTGGEKLFF.

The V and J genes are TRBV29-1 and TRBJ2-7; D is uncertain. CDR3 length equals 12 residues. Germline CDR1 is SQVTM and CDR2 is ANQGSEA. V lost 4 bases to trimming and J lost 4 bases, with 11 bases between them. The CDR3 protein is CSVGGRSYEQYF. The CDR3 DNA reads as TGCAGCGTTGGTGGCAGGTCATACGAGCAGTACTTC.

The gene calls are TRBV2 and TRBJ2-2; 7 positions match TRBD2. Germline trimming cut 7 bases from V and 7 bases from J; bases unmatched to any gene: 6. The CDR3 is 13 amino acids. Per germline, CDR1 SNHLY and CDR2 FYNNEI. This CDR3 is CASTKRGIGELFF. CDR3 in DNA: TGTGCCAGCACCAAGCGGGGAATCGGGGAGCTGTTTTTT.

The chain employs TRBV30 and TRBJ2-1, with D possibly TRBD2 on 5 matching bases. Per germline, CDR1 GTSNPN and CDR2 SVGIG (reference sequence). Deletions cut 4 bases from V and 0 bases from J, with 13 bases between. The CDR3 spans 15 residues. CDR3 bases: TGTGCCTGGAAGAGGGCGTCCGACTCCTACAATGAGCAGTTCTTC. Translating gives CAWKRASDSYNEQFF.

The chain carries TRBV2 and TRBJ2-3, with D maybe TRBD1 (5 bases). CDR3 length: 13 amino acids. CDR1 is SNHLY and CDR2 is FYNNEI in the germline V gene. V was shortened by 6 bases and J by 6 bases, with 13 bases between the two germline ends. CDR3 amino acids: CASSSGAPDTQYF. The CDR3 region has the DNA TGTGCCAGCAGCAGTGGGGCCCCCGATACGCAGTATTTT.

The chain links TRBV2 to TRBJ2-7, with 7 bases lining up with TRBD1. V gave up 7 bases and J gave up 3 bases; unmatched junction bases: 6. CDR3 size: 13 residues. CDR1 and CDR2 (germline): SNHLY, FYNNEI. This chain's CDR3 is CASKEAGGYEQYF. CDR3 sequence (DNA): TGTGCCAGCAAAGAAGCAGGGGGCTACGAGCAGTACTTC.

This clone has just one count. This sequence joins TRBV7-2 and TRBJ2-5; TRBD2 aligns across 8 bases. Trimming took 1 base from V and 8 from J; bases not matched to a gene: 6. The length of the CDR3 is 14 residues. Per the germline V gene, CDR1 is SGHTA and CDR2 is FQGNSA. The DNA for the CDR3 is TGTGCCAGCAGCTTAGGCTCAGCGGGGGTTACCCAGTACTTC. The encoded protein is CASSLGSAGVTQYF.

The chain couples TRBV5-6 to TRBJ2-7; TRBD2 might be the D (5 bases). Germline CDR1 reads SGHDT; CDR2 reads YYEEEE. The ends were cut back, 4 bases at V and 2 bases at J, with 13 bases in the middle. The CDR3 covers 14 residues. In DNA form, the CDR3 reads TGTGCCAGCAGCGGATGGACTGGGGCCTACGAGCAGTACTTC. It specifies CASSGWTGAYEQYF.

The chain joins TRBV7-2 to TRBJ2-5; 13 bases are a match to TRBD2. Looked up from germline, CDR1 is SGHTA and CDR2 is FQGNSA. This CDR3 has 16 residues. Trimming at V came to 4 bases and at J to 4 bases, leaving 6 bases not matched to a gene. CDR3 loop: CASSSGGLAGRETQYF. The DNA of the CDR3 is TGTGCCAGCAGCTCCGGGGGACTAGCGGGACGAGAGACCCAGTACTTC. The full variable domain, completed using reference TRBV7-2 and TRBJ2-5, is GAGVSQSPSNKVTEKGKDVELRCDPISGHTALYWYRQSLGQGLEFLIYFQGNSAPDKSGLPSDRFSAERTGGSVSTLTIQRTQQEDSAVYLCASSSGGLAGRETQYFGPGTRLLVL.

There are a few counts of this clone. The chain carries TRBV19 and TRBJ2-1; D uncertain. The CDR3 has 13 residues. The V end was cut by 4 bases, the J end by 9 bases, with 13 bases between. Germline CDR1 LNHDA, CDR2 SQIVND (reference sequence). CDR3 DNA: TGTGCCAGTAGTACCGCCCCGAAGGGTGAGCAGTTCTTC. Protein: CASSTAPKGEQFF.

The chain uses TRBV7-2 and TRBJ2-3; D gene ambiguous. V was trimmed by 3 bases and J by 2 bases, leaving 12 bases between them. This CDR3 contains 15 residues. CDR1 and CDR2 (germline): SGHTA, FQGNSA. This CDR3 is CASSLFEDSTDTQYF. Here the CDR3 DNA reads TGTGCCAGCAGCTTGTTCGAAGATTCCACAGATACGCAGTATTTT.

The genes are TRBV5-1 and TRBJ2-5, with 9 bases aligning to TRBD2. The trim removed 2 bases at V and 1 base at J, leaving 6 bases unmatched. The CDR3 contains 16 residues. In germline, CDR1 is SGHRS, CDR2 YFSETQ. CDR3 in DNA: TGCGCCAGCAGCTTAAGGTTTAGCGGGAGCCAAGAGACCCAGTACTTC. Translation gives CASSLRFSGSQETQYF.

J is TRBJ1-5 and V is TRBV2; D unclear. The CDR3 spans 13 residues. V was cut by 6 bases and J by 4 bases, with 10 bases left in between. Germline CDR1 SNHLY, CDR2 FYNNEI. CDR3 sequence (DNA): TGTGCCAGCAGCATCCCGGGTAATCAGCCCCAGCATTTT. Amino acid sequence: CASSIPGNQPQHF.

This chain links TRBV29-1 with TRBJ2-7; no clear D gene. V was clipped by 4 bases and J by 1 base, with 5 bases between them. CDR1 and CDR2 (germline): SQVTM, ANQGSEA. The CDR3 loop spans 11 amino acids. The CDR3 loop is CSVAQSYEQYF. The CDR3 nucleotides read TGCAGCGTTGCACAGTCCTACGAGCAGTACTTC.

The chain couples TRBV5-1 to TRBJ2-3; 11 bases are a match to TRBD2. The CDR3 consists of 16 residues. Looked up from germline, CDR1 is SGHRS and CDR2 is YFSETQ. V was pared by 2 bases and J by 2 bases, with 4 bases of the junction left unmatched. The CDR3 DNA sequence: TGCGCCAGCAGCTTAGGGGGACTAGCGGCCACAGATACGCAGTATTTT. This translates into CASSLGGLAATDTQYF.